These 9 T cell receptor beta chains were sequenced from one sample in a study of radiotherapy plus CTLA-4 blockade in lung cancer (dated by TCRdb to between 2017 and 2018). Libraries came from the immunoSEQ multiplex PCR assay. The table was pulled from immuneACCESS by TCRdb, which kept in-frame rearrangements only. Such tables lose some clones; where checked, under half of the loss comes from unresolved V genes, and the rest has no known cause. Across this sample there are 58,000 or so clones, with less than 85% seen only once. The biggest ten clones account for roughly 15% of the sample. Material: peripheral blood, obtained from a patient treated with radiotherapy plus ipilimumab. Receptors originate from a human donor with non-small cell lung cancer who had a complete response to radiotherapy plus ipilimumab.

This clone was seen more than once but under ten times. The chain links TRBV9 to TRBJ2-1; 9 nucleotides line up with TRBD2. V lost 3 bases to trimming and J lost 7 bases; unmatched junction nucleotides: 11. This CDR3 region has 16 residues. Germline CDR1 reads SGDLS; CDR2 reads YYNGEE. The CDR3 nucleotides read TGTGCCAGCAGCGCCCCGGGGCTAGCGGGGCGAAATGAGCAGTTCTTC. It encodes CASSAPGLAGRNEQFF.

This chain uses TRBV28 with TRBJ2-5; tentatively, D is TRBD2 (6 bases). This CDR3 comprises 12 residues. In germline, CDR1 is MDHEN, CDR2 SYDVKM. The V end was cut by 4 bases, the J end by 4 bases, with 7 bases between. The chain's CDR3 is CASSSGVETQYF. The CDR3 bases are TGTGCCAGCAGTTCGGGGGTAGAGACCCAGTACTTC.

The CDR3: CASSQGGSHGYTF. The CDR3 region has the DNA TGTGCCAGCAGTCAGGGGGGCTCCCATGGCTACACCTTC. This sequence joins TRBV5-8 and TRBJ1-2; 7 bases fit TRBD1. Germline V lookup: CDR1 SGHTS, CDR2 YDEGEE. This CDR3 is built from 13 residues. Trimming cost V 5 bases and J 6 bases; bases outside gene matches: 7.

Ten or more counts support this clone. The chain combines TRBV7-9 with TRBJ2-2; a weak D match, TRBD2 (5 bases). The germline V and J ends were trimmed by 10 bases and 5 bases, with 17 bases remaining between them. Germline V gene data show CDR1 as SEHNR and CDR2 as FQNEAQ (reference sequence). There are 14 residues in the CDR3. The chain's CDR3 is CAISDYQLTGELFF. CDR3 nucleotide sequence: TGTGCCATATCCGACTATCAACTAACCGGGGAGCTGTTTTTT.

J is TRBJ2-1 and V is TRBV18; TRBD1 might be the D (5 bases). The V gene lost 0 bases and the J gene lost 6 bases, with 18 bases spanning the gap. Germline CDR1 is KGHSH and CDR2 is LQKENI. The CDR3 extends over 17 amino acids. The CDR3 spells CASSPPQRRTLSNEQFF. CDR3 bases: TGTGCCAGCTCACCACCACAGAGGCGGACACTGAGCAATGAGCAGTTCTTC.

In this sample, this clone turned up a few times. The gene calls are TRBV10-3 and TRBJ1-5; 9 nucleotides agree with TRBD1. With V trimmed by 6 bases and J by 4 bases, 7 bases remained unmatched. The length of the CDR3 is 15 residues. The germline CDR1 and CDR2 sequences are ENHRY and SYGVKD. In nucleotides, the CDR3 is TGTGCCATCAGGGGACAGGGCGATGGAAATCAGCCCCAGCATTTT. Its protein is CAIRGQGDGNQPQHF.

The genes are TRBV7-9 and TRBJ2-7; the match to TRBD2 covers 8 bases. Trimming took 6 bases from V and 6 from J; bases not matched to a gene: 7. Germline CDR1 and CDR2: SEHNR and FQNEAQ (reference sequence). The CDR3 length is 13 residues. CDR3 in DNA: TGTGCCAGCAGACTAGCGGTGTCCGGCGAGCAGTACTTC. It translates to CASRLAVSGEQYF.

The V gene is TRBV30, the J gene TRBJ1-3; 7 bases match TRBD1. The CDR3 length is 16 residues. Germline lookup yields CDR1 GTSNPN and CDR2 SVGIG (reference sequence). The trim removed 0 bases at V and 0 bases at J, leaving 5 bases unmatched. CDR3 protein: CAWSVQGMNSGNTIYF. DNA of the CDR3: TGTGCCTGGAGTGTACAGGGGATGAACTCTGGAAACACCATATATTTT.

V usage is TRBV5-1 and J usage is TRBJ2-2, with TRBD1 matching over 12 bases. This CDR3 spans 16 amino acids. V was clipped by 5 bases and J by 5 bases; unmatched bases: 7. Looked up from germline, CDR1 is SGHRS and CDR2 is YFSETQ. The CDR3 DNA follows: TGCGCCAGCAGTTCCGGGACAGGGGGCTTTACCGGGGAGCTGTTTTTT. Its translation is CASSSGTGGFTGELFF. The full variable domain, in which reference TRBV5-1 and TRBJ2-2 provide the parts outside the CDR3, is KAGVTQTPRYLIKTRGQQVTLSCSPISGHRSVSWYQQTPGQGLQFLFEYFSETQRNKGNFPGRFSGRQFSNSRSEMNVSTLELGDSALYLCASSSGTGGFTGELFFGEGSRLTVL.